This TCR beta chain comes out of a study of T cell changes during pregnancy in multiple sclerosis. TCRdb's table, derived via immunoSEQ multiplex PCR, lists solely in-frame clones and lacks some. The repertoire holds about 26,000 clones, roughly nine tenths seen once, with around a sixth in the top ten. The germline V gene has CDR1 KGHSH and CDR2 LQKENI. This CDR3 is built from 15 residues. With 6 bases removed from V and 0 bases from J, the gap between germline ends came to 15 bases. The rearrangement joins TRBV18 to TRBJ2-7; no definite D call. Sequenced material: CD8+ T cells from peripheral blood mononuclear cells, taken in the second trimester of pregnancy. The origin of this receptor is a female donor with multiple sclerosis, enrolled in a pregnancy study. CDR3: CASSPLRSNSYEQYF. CDR3 coding DNA: TGTGCCAGCTCGCCCTTGCGGTCGAACTCCTACGAGCAGTACTTC.